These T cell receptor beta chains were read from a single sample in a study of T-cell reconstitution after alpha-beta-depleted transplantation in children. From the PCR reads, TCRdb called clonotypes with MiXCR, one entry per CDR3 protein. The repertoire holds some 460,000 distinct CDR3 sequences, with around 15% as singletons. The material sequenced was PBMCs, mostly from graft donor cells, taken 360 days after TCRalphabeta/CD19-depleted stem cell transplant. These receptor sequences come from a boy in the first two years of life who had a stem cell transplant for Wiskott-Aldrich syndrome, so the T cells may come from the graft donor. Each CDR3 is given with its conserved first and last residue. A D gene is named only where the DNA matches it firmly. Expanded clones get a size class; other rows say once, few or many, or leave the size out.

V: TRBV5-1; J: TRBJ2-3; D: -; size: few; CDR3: CASSLGSHDTQYF; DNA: TGCGCCAGCAGCTTGGGATCCCACGATACGCAGTATTTT
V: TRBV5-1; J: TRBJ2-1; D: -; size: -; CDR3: CASSLLIRRYLNEQFF; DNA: TGCGCCAGCAGCTTACTAATACGGAGATACCTCAATGAGCAGTTCTTC
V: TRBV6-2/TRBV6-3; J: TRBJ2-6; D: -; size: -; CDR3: CASSYPYRTTPRGANVLTF; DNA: TGTGCCAGCAGTTACCCATACAGGACAACCCCACGGGGGGCCAACGTCCTGACTTTC
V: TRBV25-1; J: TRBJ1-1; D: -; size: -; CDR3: CASSEGGARNTEAFF; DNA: TGTGCCAGCAGTGAAGGGGGCGCGAGGAACACTGAAGCTTTCTTT
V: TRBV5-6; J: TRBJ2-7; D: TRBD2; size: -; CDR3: CASSLRLLADSSYEQYF; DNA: TGTGCCAGCAGCTTGCGGCTACTAGCGGATAGCTCCTACGAGCAGTACTTC
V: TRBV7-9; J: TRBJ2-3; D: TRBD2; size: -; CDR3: CASSLRTSGSADTQYF; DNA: TGTGCCAGCAGCCTCCGGACTAGCGGGAGTGCAGATACGCAGTATTTT
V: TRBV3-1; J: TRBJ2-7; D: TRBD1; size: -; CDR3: CASSQMSRTGRTYEQYF; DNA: TGTGCCAGCAGCCAAATGTCACGGACAGGGAGGACCTACGAGCAGTACTTC
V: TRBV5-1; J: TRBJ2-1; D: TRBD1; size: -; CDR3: CASRRQGWSNEQFF; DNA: TGCGCCAGCAGAAGACAGGGTTGGTCCAATGAGCAGTTCTTC
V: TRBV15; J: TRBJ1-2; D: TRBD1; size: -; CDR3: CATSRVRQGGYTF; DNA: TGTGCCACCAGCAGAGTACGACAGGGTGGCTACACCTTC
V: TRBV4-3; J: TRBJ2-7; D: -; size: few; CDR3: CASSDGSSSTYEQYF; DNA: TGCGCCAGCAGCGACGGGAGTTCGTCAACCTACGAGCAGTACTTC
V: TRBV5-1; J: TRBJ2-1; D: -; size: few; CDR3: CASRDLRQGGNEQFF; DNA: TGCGCCAGCAGAGATCTGAGGCAGGGGGGCAATGAGCAGTTCTTC
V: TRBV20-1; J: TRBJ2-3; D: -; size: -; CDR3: CSASSWAASDTQYF; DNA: TGCAGTGCCAGTTCGTGGGCCGCATCAGATACGCAGTATTTT
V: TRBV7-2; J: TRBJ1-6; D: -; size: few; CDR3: CASSLGGGWERAPLHF; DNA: TGTGCCAGCAGCTTAGGTGGAGGATGGGAACGCGCACCCCTCCACTTT
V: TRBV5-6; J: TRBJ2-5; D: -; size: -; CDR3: CASSLDRGGGETQYF; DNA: TGTGCCAGCAGCTTGGACAGGGGAGGAGGAGAGACCCAGTACTTC
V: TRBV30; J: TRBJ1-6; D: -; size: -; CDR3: CACLKGPYNSPLHF; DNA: TGTGCCTGTCTTAAGGGGCCCTATAATTCACCCCTCCACTTT
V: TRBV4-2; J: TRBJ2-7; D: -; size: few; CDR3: CASSQEKGVYYEQYF; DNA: TGTGCCAGCAGCCAAGAGAAAGGGGTCTACTACGAGCAGTACTTC
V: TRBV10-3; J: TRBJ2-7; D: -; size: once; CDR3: CATARGPDEQNF; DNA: TGTGCCACCGCCCGGGGCCCCGACGAGCAGAACTTC
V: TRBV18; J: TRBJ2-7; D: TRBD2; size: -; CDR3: CASSPLAGGLFHEQYF; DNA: TGTGCCAGCTCACCACTAGCGGGAGGGCTCTTCCACGAGCAGTACTTC
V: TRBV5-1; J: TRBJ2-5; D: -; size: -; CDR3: CASSLNPGILETQYF; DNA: TGCGCCAGCAGCCTCAACCCAGGGATTTTGGAGACCCAGTACTTC
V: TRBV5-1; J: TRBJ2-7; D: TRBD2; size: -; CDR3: CASSLPGGGYEQYF; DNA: TGCGCCAGCAGCTTGCCCGGGGGGGGTTACGAGCAGTACTTC
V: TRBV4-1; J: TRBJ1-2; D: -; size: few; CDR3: CASSQEGSYGYTF; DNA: TGCGCCAGCAGCCAAGAGGGCAGCTATGGCTACACCTTC
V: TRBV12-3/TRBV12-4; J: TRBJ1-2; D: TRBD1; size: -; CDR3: CASSLGQGPGGYTF; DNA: TGTGCCAGCAGTTTGGGACAGGGACCTGGGGGCTACACCTTC
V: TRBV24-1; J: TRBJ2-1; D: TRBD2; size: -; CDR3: CATSDSGRYEQFF; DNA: TGTGCCACCAGTGACAGCGGGAGGTATGAGCAGTTCTTC
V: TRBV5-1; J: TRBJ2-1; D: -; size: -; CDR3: CASSFGAGRGGRNEQFF; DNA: TGCGCCAGCAGCTTCGGCGCGGGGCGGGGTGGTAGGAATGAGCAGTTCTTC
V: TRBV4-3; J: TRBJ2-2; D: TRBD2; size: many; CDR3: CASSPGVASGNTGELFF; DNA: TGCGCCAGCAGCCCAGGTGTGGCTAGCGGGAACACCGGGGAGCTGTTTTTT
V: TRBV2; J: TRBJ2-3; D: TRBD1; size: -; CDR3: CASSDRDTDTQYF; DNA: TGTGCCAGCTCCGACAGGGACACAGATACGCAGTATTTT
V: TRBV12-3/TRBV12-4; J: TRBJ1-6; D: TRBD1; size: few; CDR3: CASSLRQGGSPLHF; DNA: TGTGCCAGCAGTTTAAGACAGGGCGGTTCACCCCTCCACTTT
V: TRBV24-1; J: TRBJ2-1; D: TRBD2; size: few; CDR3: CATSDLRGAGEHEQFF; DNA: TGTGCCACCAGTGATTTGCGGGGAGCGGGAGAGCATGAGCAGTTCTTC
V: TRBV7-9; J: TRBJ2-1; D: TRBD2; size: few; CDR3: CASSTDGTSGKNEQFF; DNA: TGTGCCAGCAGCACCGACGGGACTAGCGGGAAAAATGAGCAGTTCTTC
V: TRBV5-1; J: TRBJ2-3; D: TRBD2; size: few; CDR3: CASSLRTRLDTQYF; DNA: TGCGCCAGCAGCTTGAGGACTAGATTGGATACGCAGTATTTT
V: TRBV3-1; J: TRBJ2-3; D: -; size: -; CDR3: CASSQDGRSTDTQYF; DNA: TGTGCCAGCAGCCAAGATGGCCGAAGCACAGATACGCAGTATTTT
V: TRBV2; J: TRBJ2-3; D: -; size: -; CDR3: CASSESPTPRDTQYF; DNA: TGTGCCAGCAGTGAATCGCCCACCCCGAGAGATACGCAGTATTTT
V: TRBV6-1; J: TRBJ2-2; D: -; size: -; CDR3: CASSEPGATNTGELFF; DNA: TGTGCCAGCAGTGAACCCGGCGCAACGAACACCGGGGAGCTGTTTTTT
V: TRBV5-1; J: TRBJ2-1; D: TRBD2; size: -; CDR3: CASSRTSAGGNNEQFF; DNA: TGCGCCAGCAGCAGGACTAGCGCGGGGGGAAACAATGAGCAGTTCTTC
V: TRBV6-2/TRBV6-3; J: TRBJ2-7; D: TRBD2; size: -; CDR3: CASSQRTSGAFYEQYF; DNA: TGTGCCAGCAGTCAGCGAACTAGCGGGGCCTTCTACGAGCAGTACTTC
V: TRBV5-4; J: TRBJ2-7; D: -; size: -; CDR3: CASSLGGGRRTYEQYF; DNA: TGTGCCAGCAGCTTGGGGGGGGGGCGGAGGACCTACGAGCAGTACTTC
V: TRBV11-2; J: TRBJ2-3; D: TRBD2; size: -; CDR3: CASSLEGGGGAGTQYF; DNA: TGTGCCAGCAGCCTCGAGGGAGGCGGGGGGGCCGGTACGCAGTATTTT
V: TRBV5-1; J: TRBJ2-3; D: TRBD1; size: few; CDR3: CASSWDRVADTQYF; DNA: TGCGCCAGCAGCTGGGACAGGGTCGCAGATACGCAGTATTTT
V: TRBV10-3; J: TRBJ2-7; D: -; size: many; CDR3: CAISVSRLAYEQYF; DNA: TGTGCCATCAGTGTATCGAGACTAGCCTACGAGCAGTACTTC
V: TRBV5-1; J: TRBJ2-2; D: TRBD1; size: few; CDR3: CASSFHGTGDTGELFF; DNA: TGCGCCAGCAGCTTCCACGGGACAGGGGATACCGGGGAGCTGTTTTTT
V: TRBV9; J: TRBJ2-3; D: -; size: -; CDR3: CASSVDSGSTDTQYF; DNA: TGTGCCAGCAGCGTAGACAGCGGGAGCACAGATACGCAGTATTTT
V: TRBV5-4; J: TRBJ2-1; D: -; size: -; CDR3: CASSLAPSRSYNEQFF; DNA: TGTGCCAGCAGCCTCGCTCCTTCCCGCTCCTACAATGAGCAGTTCTTC
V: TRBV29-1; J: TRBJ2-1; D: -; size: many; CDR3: CSVEGDEQFF; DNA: TGCAGCGTTGAAGGGGATGAGCAGTTCTTC
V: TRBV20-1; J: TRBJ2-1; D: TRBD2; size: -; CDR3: CSVGSLIIAGGYNEQFF; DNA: TGCAGTGTGGGTAGCCTCATAATAGCGGGGGGGTACAATGAGCAGTTCTTC
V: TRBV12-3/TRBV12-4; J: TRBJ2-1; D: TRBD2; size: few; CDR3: CASRIGLAYNEQFF; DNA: TGTGCCAGCAGAATCGGACTAGCCTACAATGAGCAGTTCTTC
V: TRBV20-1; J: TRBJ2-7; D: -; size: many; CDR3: CSALGFAYEQYF; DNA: TGCAGTGCCTTGGGATTCGCCTACGAGCAGTACTTC
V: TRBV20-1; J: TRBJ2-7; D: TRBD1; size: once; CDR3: CSASDRKGLDEQYF; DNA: TGCAGTGCCTCGGACAGGAAGGGCCTCGACGAGCAGTACTTC
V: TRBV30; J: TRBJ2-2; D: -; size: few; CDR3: CAWSVMRGTGELFF; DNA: TGTGCCTGGAGTGTAATGAGGGGCACCGGGGAGCTGTTTTTT